This TCR beta chain was captured by sequencing in a study of blood T cell repertoires in COVID-19. The overall study: The United States, Italy and Spain were the sources of the acute and convalescent COVID-19 samples.

This CDR3 has 16 residues. In germline, CDR1 is LNHDA, CDR2 SQIVND (reference sequence). Trimming cost V 3 bases and J 7 bases; bases outside gene matches: 8. In the original processing: The authors estimated nucleated cell counts from reference gene primer amplification. Generated by immunoSEQ multiplex PCR, the TCRdb table keeps only in-frame clones and is missing some. The V and J calls and clone size are taken from that table; D and trimming were inferred from the DNA. The sample records hundreds of thousands of clones, around 87% being singletons. The J gene is TRBJ1-5, the V gene TRBV19, with 11 bases matching TRBD1. The specimen was peripheral blood. The receptor was derived from a man between 60 and 70 years old with acute or convalescent COVID-19. The CDR3 region has the DNA TGTGCCAGTAGTATTGCCGGGGACAGGGGGAACCAGCCCCAGCATTTT. It translates to CASSIAGDRGNQPQHF.